These 6 T cell receptor beta chains were all obtained from the same sample, sequenced in a study of control samples from healthy donors and cancer patients. Profiling relied on immunoSEQ multiplex PCR, and the TCRdb table lists in-frame clones only, not all of them. The sample holds some 130,000 clones, approximately 90% seen once. Sequencing was carried out using blood. These TCRs come from a woman between 50 and 59 years old in good health.

The chain has TRBV11-2 and TRBJ1-1, with D unclear. V was pared by 2 bases and J by 4 bases, with 11 bases between. The CDR3 runs 14 residues. The V gene's germline CDR1 is SGHAT and CDR2 FQNNGV. CDR3 region: CASSLHYIPTEAFF. The CDR3 nucleotides read TGTGCCAGCAGCTTACATTACATCCCCACTGAAGCTTTCTTT.

This chain links TRBV12-5 with TRBJ2-3; 10 bases are shared with TRBD1. V lost 1 base and J lost 4; bases outside the gene matches: 5. Germline CDR1 and CDR2: LGHNT and FRNRAP. The CDR3 totals 16 residues. CDR3 DNA: TGTGCTAGTGGTTTGGGTCATGGGACAGGGGCAGATACGCAGTATTTT. Protein product: CASGLGHGTGADTQYF.

J is TRBJ2-7 and V is TRBV28; TRBD2 might be the D (6 bases). CDR1 is MDHEN, CDR2 SYDVKM, per germline. V lost 3 bases and J lost 2, with 11 bases in between. The CDR3 covers 14 residues. For the CDR3, the DNA is TGTGCCAGCAGTTTGGCGGGGAAGGCCTACGAGCAGTACTTC. Translating gives CASSLAGKAYEQYF.

V and J are TRBV3-1 (or the pseudogene TRBV3-2) and TRBJ2-1, with TRBD2 matching over 10 bases. The CDR3 runs to 14 residues. Germline V gives CDR1 LGHDT, CDR2 YNNKEL (reference sequence). The J segment lost 5 bases and the V segment lost 4 bases, leaving 2 bases of the junction unmatched. CDR3 nucleotide sequence: TGTGCCAGCAGCCCCGGACTAGCGGACAATGAGCAGTTCTTC. Residues: CASSPGLADNEQFF.

The chain employs TRBV7-9 and TRBJ1-2; D unresolved. This CDR3 region has 11 residues. V was clipped by 4 bases and J by 8 bases, with 8 bases between them. In germline, CDR1 is SEHNR, CDR2 FQNEAQ (reference sequence). The CDR3 loop reads CASSSRAGYTF. The CDR3 DNA sequence: TGTGCCAGCAGCTCCCGGGCAGGCTACACCTTC.

This rearrangement joins TRBV11-2 to TRBJ2-7; D may match TRBD1 or TRBD2 (5 bases each). This CDR3 is 14 amino acids long. The germline V gene has CDR1 SGHAT and CDR2 FQNNGV. V dropped 4 bases and J dropped 4 bases, with 14 bases sitting between them. For the CDR3, the DNA is TGTGCCAGCAGCTCGACCTGGGGGTCGTACGAGCAGTACTTC. Its translation is CASSSTWGSYEQYF.